This T cell receptor beta chain was identified during a study of CD8 T cells in ankylosing spondylitis. Whole-study findings and limits: A TCR beta motif of eight highly homologous variants appeared characteristic of ankylosing spondylitis blood.

Germline trimming cut 3 bases from V and 1 base from J; bases unmatched to any gene: 12. This CDR3 region has 17 residues. The germline CDR1 and CDR2 sequences are SGHDT and YYEEEE. Note on this clonotype: The antigen remains unidentified.

As the method for making TCR beta libraries, quantitative 5'-RACE with molecular barcodes was used. In TCRdb, the 5' RACE reads were re-called with MiXCR into one record per CDR3 protein. The sample gives under 450,000 distinct CDR3 sequences, about a sixth of which show up once; under 1.2% is in the top ten. The chain has TRBV5-6 and TRBJ1-1; 7 nucleotides match TRBD1. The origin of this receptor is a male donor with ankylosing spondylitis. The sequenced sample consisted of blood, either unsorted or a sorted T cell fraction (not recorded which). CDR3 amino acids: CASSSPTGTTRNTEAFF. The CDR3 bases are TGTGCCAGCAGCTCCCCGACAGGGACAACCAGGAACACTGAAGCTTTCTTT.